This T cell receptor (beta chain) was observed in a study of cytomegalovirus exposure and HLA in healthy donors. Findings of the study overall: A later analysis reported that several of the most significant clusters appeared to be linked to common viral pathogens, among them Epstein-Barr virus. Analysis was carried out at a later point, and it linked a missense DCLRE1C variant to TCR beta V- and J-gene trimming. Immune exposure data for these donors was limited to CMV serostatus.

CDR1 and CDR2 (germline): MDHEN, SYDVKM. This CDR3 is built from 13 residues. The V and J ends lost 6 bases and 3 bases respectively, with 12 bases between them. Vbeta (60) and Jbeta (13) primers were used in the PCR. Clones were read by immunoSEQ multiplex PCR, and TCRdb kept only the in-frame ones, dropping some. The sample shows more than 95,000 clones, less than 85% of them seen only once. To note about this clone: Its target is not known.

Among the donors, all were healthy bone marrow donors. V is TRBV28 and J is TRBJ2-7, with D possibly matching TRBD1 (6 bases). The receptor comes from a man aged 50 to 59 in good health and CMV-seropositive. The source material was PBMCs. The CDR3 bases are TGTGCCAGCAGCCTGGCAGGGGACTACGAGCAGTACTTC. Protein: CASSLAGDYEQYF.